This T cell receptor (beta chain) was documented in a study of T-cell memory formation after mild COVID-19. Findings and limits, study-wide: Contracting CD4+ clones lay largely in CM and EM, with CD8+ ones residing in EMRA. Among clones contracting day 15 to 85, CD4/CD8 was balanced, whereas later expanders leaned CD4+.

With respect to this clonotype: Its antigen is still unknown.

The 5'RACE method, run with constant-segment primers, produced TCR alpha and TCR beta cDNA libraries (carrying sample barcodes and UMIs). TCRdb reprocessed the 5' RACE reads via MiXCR and lists one record per CDR3 protein. This table has about 320,000 distinct CDR3 sequences, roughly 13% appearing once. The germline V and J ends were trimmed by 4 bases and 10 bases, with 13 bases remaining between them. The CDR3 has 12 amino acids. The sequence was collected from a man aged 18 to 30 who had mild COVID-19 (a few samples of this study predate the infection). Cell type and time point are not known. Sequenced: PBMCs or a T cell subset sorted from them (not recorded which). This chain joins TRBV12-3 or TRBV12-4 and TRBJ1-1, with D possibly matching TRBD1 (6 bases). This chain's CDR3 is CASSWGTTGAFF. DNA of the CDR3: TGTGCCAGCAGTTGGGGGACGACAGGAGCTTTCTTT.